This T cell receptor (beta chain) was recorded in a study of blood T cell repertoires in COVID-19. Germline assignment: CDR1 MNHEY and CDR2 SVGEGT. Trimming removed 5 bases from V and 7 bases from J, with 12 bases in between. CDR3 length: 13 amino acids. Original analysis: Reference gene primer amplification gave nucleated cell count estimates. Produced via immunoSEQ multiplex PCR; TCRdb's table is partial and in-frame only. V and J calls and clone size are those listed in that table; D and trimming were worked out from the DNA. Of approximately 49,000 clones in the sample, roughly 90% were seen once.

This sequence originates from a man aged 50-60 years with active COVID-19. The material sequenced was peripheral blood. V and J are TRBV6-2 or TRBV6-3 and TRBJ1-5; the D is unclear. The DNA of the CDR3 is TGTGCCAGCAGTCTCCCTGGGCCACAGCCCCAGCATTTT. Translated, it gives CASSLPGPQPQHF.